Below are 27 T cell receptor beta chains sequenced from a single sample in a study of blood T cell repertoires in COVID-19. TCRdb's copy holds only in-frame clones and misses some; the assay was immunoSEQ multiplex PCR. The sample records over 200,000 clones, 89% being singletons. Sample: peripheral blood. These receptors were collected from a man between 60 and 75 years old who had recovered from COVID-19.

CDR3 DNA: TGTGCCAGTAGTATAGTACTAGCGGGAGGCAATGAGCAGTTCTTC. Protein: CASSIVLAGGNEQFF. This chain links TRBV19 with TRBJ2-1, with TRBD2 matching over 12 bases. CDR3 length: 15 residues. Germline assignment: CDR1 LNHDA and CDR2 SQIVND (reference sequence). V shed 1 base, J shed 6 bases, and the junction held 1 base outside the gene matches.

The chain uses TRBV7-9 and TRBJ1-2, with 7 bases lining up with TRBD1. Germline trimming cut 4 bases from V and 4 bases from J; bases unmatched to any gene: 12. The CDR3 is 16 residues long. The germline V gene has CDR1 SEHNR and CDR2 FQNEAQ (reference sequence). CDR3 sequence reads: CASSWAGTEGLYGYTF. DNA of the CDR3: TGTGCCAGCAGCTGGGCCGGGACAGAGGGTCTCTATGGCTACACCTTC.

This clone was counted once. V is TRBV18 and J is TRBJ1-3, with 8 bases that match TRBD1. The germline V gene encodes CDR1 KGHSH and CDR2 LQKENI. This CDR3 is built from 16 residues. With V trimmed by 3 bases and J by 1 base, 5 bases remained unmatched. The CDR3 loop reads CASSPTGDVSGNTIYF. The DNA of the CDR3 is TGTGCCAGCTCACCGACAGGGGACGTATCTGGAAACACCATATATTTT.

The chain links TRBV10-3 to TRBJ2-1, with TRBD2 matching 9 bases. The CDR3 is 14 residues long. V was pared by 5 bases and J by 6 bases, with 5 bases of the junction left unmatched. Germline CDR1 is ENHRY and CDR2 is SYGVKD. CDR3 residues: CAISLAGTINEQFF. For the CDR3, the DNA is TGTGCCATCAGTCTAGCGGGAACTATCAATGAGCAGTTCTTC.

This clone was observed a few times. The chain joins TRBV5-4 to TRBJ1-1, with 10 bases fitting TRBD1. Germline V CDR1 and CDR2: SGHNT, YYREEE (reference sequence). V trimming: 4 bases; J trimming: 5 bases; junction bases outside the gene matches: 8. The CDR3 is 15 amino acids. The CDR3 reads CASSTRQGAWTEAFF. The CDR3 region has the DNA TGTGCCAGCAGCACACGACAGGGGGCATGGACTGAAGCTTTCTTT.

The gene calls are TRBV4-3 and TRBJ1-2, with 8 bases lining up with TRBD1. CDR3 length: 16 amino acids. Germline CDR1 LGHNA, CDR2 YSLEER. The V and J ends lost 1 base and 4 bases, in that order; junction bases with no gene match: 8. The CDR3 region is CASSQGTGGVGYGYTF. Here the CDR3 DNA reads TGCGCCAGCAGCCAAGGCACAGGGGGTGTCGGCTATGGCTACACCTTC.

The rearrangement uses TRBV18 and TRBJ2-6; the match to TRBD1 covers 7 bases. Germline assignment: CDR1 KGHSH and CDR2 LQKENI. This CDR3 has 21 amino acids. The V segment lost 3 bases and the J segment 1 base; nucleotides outside the gene matches: 18. CDR3 sequence reads: CASSPRSGGQRSISGANVLTF. The CDR3 nucleotides read TGTGCCAGCTCACCGAGATCAGGGGGACAGCGTTCAATTTCTGGGGCCAACGTCCTGACTTTC.

The chain links TRBV15 to TRBJ1-2; 7 positions agree with TRBD1. V lost 5 bases, J lost 3 bases, and 6 bases stayed unmatched. CDR1 and CDR2 (germline): LNHNV, YYDKDF (reference sequence). CDR3 length: 14 amino acids. The CDR3 region has the DNA TGTGCCACCAGCGAGGGGACAGTTTACTATGGCTACACCTTC. Protein sequence: CATSEGTVYYGYTF.

The genes are TRBV27 and TRBJ2-1; 7 bases match TRBD2. V lost 3 bases, J lost 4 bases, and 0 bases stayed unmatched. The CDR3 is 13 amino acids. In germline, CDR1 is MNHEY, CDR2 SMNVEV (reference sequence). CDR3 amino acids: CASSLGGYNEQFF. CDR3 DNA sequence: TGTGCCAGCAGTTTGGGGGGGTACAATGAGCAGTTCTTC.

The rearrangement uses TRBV20-1 and TRBJ1-1; TRBD1 might be the D (5 bases). Between the trimmed V and J ends, which lost 3 bases and 1 base, there was a span of 12 bases. CDR3 length equals 14 residues. CDR1 and CDR2 from the germline V gene are DFQATT and SNEGSKA (reference sequence). The CDR3 sequence: CSASSPRANTEAFF. The DNA of the CDR3 is TGCAGTGCTAGTTCCCCCAGGGCGAACACTGAAGCTTTCTTT.

The V call is TRBV5-1, the J call TRBJ2-2, with D tentatively TRBD2 (5 bases). The CDR3 covers 17 residues. CDR1 is SGHRS, CDR2 YFSETQ, per germline. The V end lost 4 bases, the J end lost 3 bases, and 19 bases lay between the germline ends. In DNA, the CDR3 is TGCGCCAGCAGCCTCAGCCCAGCGGTGGTAGACACCGGGGAGCTGTTTTTT. This translates into CASSLSPAVVDTGELFF.

V and J are TRBV29-1 and TRBJ1-2; possible D gene TRBD1, 6 bases. The ends were cut back, 8 bases at V and 0 bases at J, with 16 bases in the middle. The CDR3 spans 14 residues. Germline lookup yields CDR1 SQVTM and CDR2 ANQGSEA. As DNA, the CDR3 is TGCAGCACCCGATTAGGGGGAGCTAACTATGGCTACACCTTC. Protein: CSTRLGGANYGYTF. The complete variable domain, with remaining parts taken from reference TRBV29-1 and TRBJ1-2, reads SAVISQKPSRDICQRGTSLTIQCQVDSQVTMMFWYRQQPGQSLTLIATANQGSEATYESGFVIDKFPISRPNLTFSTLTVSNMSPEDSSIYLCSTRLGGANYGYTFGSGTRLTVV.

The chain combines TRBV12-3 or TRBV12-4 with TRBJ2-7; 11 bases are a match to TRBD2. There are 13 residues in the CDR3. V was clipped by 5 bases and J by 3 bases; unmatched bases: 0. CDR3 residues: CASSTSGSYEQYF. DNA of the CDR3: TGTGCCAGCAGTACTAGCGGGAGCTACGAGCAGTACTTC.

The CDR3 bases are TGTGCCAGCTATCGGACAGGGGACACTGAAGCTTTCTTT. Translated: CASYRTGDTEAFF. This chain joins TRBV27 and TRBJ1-1, with 9 bases aligning to TRBD1. Unmatched junction bases numbered 4, after V lost 8 bases and J lost 3 bases. Germline lookup yields CDR1 MNHEY and CDR2 SMNVEV (reference sequence). The CDR3 is 13 amino acids.

J is TRBJ2-1 and V is TRBV11-3; TRBD2 matches at 7 bases. Trimming cost V 5 bases and J 0 bases; bases outside gene matches: 7. CDR3 length equals 16 residues. CDR1 SGHNT and CDR2 YENEEA come from the germline V gene. CDR3 sequence (DNA): TGTGCCAGCAGCAGACACGGGGGGAGCTCCTACAATGAGCAGTTCTTC. This gives the protein CASSRHGGSSYNEQFF.

This rearrangement joins TRBV29-1 to TRBJ2-5; 10 bases agree with TRBD1. The CDR3 length is 17 residues. The V gene end was trimmed by 0 bases and the J gene end by 0 bases; junction bases not matched to a gene: 7. Per the germline V gene, CDR1 is SQVTM and CDR2 is ANQGSEA. CDR3 protein: CSVEEGRTGGNQETQYF. CDR3 coding DNA: TGCAGCGTTGAAGAAGGTCGGACAGGGGGTAACCAAGAGACCCAGTACTTC.

This clone showed up just once. The chain couples TRBV18 to TRBJ2-7, with D possibly TRBD1 on 6 matching bases. V lost 3 bases, J lost 5 bases, and 14 bases lay in between. CDR1 and CDR2 (germline): KGHSH, LQKENI. The CDR3 is made up of 14 amino acids. CDR3 sequence: CASSPDQGSHEQYF. Here the CDR3 DNA reads TGTGCCAGCTCACCCGATCAGGGGAGCCACGAGCAGTACTTC.

The rearrangement uses TRBV27 and TRBJ1-5, with TRBD1 identical over 9 bases. The V and J ends lost 6 bases and 5 bases, in that order; junction bases with no gene match: 8. The CDR3 is 15 amino acids. Germline CDR1 and CDR2: MNHEY and SMNVEV (reference sequence). The CDR3 here is CASRNRDRVDQPQHF. The CDR3, as DNA: TGTGCCAGCAGGAACCGGGACAGGGTCGATCAGCCCCAGCATTTT.

This clone was picked up a small number of times. This sequence joins TRBV6-4 and TRBJ2-2; D gene ambiguous. Trimming removed 0 bases from V and 7 bases from J, with 9 bases in between. The germline gives CDR1 MRHNA, CDR2 SNTAGT. The CDR3 runs 14 residues. The CDR3 region is CASSDSIGVGELFF. The CDR3 DNA is TGTGCCAGCAGTGACTCTATCGGTGTCGGGGAGCTGTTTTTT.

The chain links TRBV20-1 to TRBJ2-7, with D hard to call. Germline CDR1 is DFQATT and CDR2 is SNEGSKA (reference sequence). The CDR3 sequence is 12 residues long. V was shortened by 3 bases and J by 2 bases, with 8 bases between the two germline ends. CDR3 DNA sequence: TGCAGTGCTAGTGCAGAACCCTACGAGCAGTACTTC. As protein: CSASAEPYEQYF.

CDR3 sequence (DNA): TGTGCCAGCAGCTTAGCAACAGGGACGAACACAGATACGCAGTATTTT. Translation gives CASSLATGTNTDTQYF. The chain is built from TRBV7-8 and TRBJ2-3; TRBD1 might be the D (6 bases). Looked up from germline, CDR1 is SGHVS and CDR2 is FQNEAQ. V shed 0 bases and J shed 2 bases, with 12 bases lying between them. The CDR3 is made up of 16 amino acids.

This clone was counted a single time. The V gene is TRBV6-5, the J gene TRBJ2-3; D not certain. The CDR3 sequence is 14 residues long. The V gene's germline CDR1 is MNHEY and CDR2 SVGAGI. Trimming took 7 bases from V and 2 from J, leaving 13 bases between them. The CDR3 region has the DNA TGTGCCAGCATACGAGGAGACCTCACAGATACGCAGTATTTT. Translation gives CASIRGDLTDTQYF.

The chain uses TRBV5-8 and TRBJ2-5; possible D gene TRBD2, 5 bases. The CDR3 sequence is 16 residues long. CDR1 and CDR2 (germline): SGHTS, YDEGEE. The V gene lost 2 bases and the J gene lost 2 bases, with 16 bases spanning the gap. The CDR3 bases are TGTGCCAGCAGCTTAGGACTGAGGCAAAATCAAGAGACCCAGTACTTC. Translating gives CASSLGLRQNQETQYF.

The chain is built from TRBV24-1 and TRBJ2-2; TRBD1 aligns across 9 bases. This CDR3 spans 14 amino acids. J gave up 1 base and V 7 bases, and 0 bases lay outside the gene matches. Per the germline V gene, CDR1 is KGHDR and CDR2 is SFDVKD. CDR3 coding DNA: TGTGCCACCAGGGGACAGGGGAACACCGGGGAGCTGTTTTTT. This codes for CATRGQGNTGELFF.

The V call is TRBV5-1, the J call TRBJ2-5; 8 bases line up with TRBD1. Germline assignment: CDR1 SGHRS and CDR2 YFSETQ. This CDR3 contains 14 residues. Trimming cost V 6 bases and J 0 bases; bases outside gene matches: 4. The CDR3 coding sequence is TGCGCCAGCACCCGACAGGGGCACCAAGAGACCCAGTACTTC. This codes for CASTRQGHQETQYF.

The chain recombines TRBV28 with TRBJ2-2; TRBD1 matches at 9 bases. V gave up 9 bases and J gave up 3 bases; unmatched junction bases: 17. The CDR3 is 18 residues long. CDR1 is MDHEN, CDR2 SYDVKM, per germline. The CDR3 bases are TGTGCCAGTCAACTCCCTCCGGGACAGGGTGTACACACCGGGGAGCTGTTTTTT. Protein: CASQLPPGQGVHTGELFF.

The table lists this clone with a few counts. The rearrangement links TRBV15 to TRBJ1-5; 8 bases align to TRBD1. The CDR3 is made up of 15 amino acids. V lost 5 bases and J lost 3; bases outside the gene matches: 6. Germline values: CDR1 LNHNV, CDR2 YYDKDF (reference sequence). The DNA for the CDR3 is TGTGCCACCAGCGTTTCGGGACAGGACAATCAGCCCCAGCATTTT. Residues: CATSVSGQDNQPQHF.